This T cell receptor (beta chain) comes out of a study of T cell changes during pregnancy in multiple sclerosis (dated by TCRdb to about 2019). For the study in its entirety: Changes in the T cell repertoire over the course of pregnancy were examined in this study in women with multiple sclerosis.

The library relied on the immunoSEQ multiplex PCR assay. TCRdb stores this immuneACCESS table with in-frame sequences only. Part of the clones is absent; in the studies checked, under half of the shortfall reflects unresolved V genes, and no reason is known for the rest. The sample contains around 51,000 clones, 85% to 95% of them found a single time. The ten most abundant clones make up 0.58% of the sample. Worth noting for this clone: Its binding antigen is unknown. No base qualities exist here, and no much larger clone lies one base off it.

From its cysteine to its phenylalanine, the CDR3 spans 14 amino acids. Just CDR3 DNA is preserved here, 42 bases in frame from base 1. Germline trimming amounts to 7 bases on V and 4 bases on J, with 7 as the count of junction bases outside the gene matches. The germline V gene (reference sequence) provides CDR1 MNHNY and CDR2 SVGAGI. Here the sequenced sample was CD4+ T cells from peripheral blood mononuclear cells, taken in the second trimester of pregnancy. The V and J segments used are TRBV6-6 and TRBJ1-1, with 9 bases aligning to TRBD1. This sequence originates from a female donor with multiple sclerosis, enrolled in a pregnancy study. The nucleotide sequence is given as TGTGCCAGCACCCTACAGGGGGCGAGCACTGAAGCTTTCTTT. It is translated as CASTLQGASTEAFF.